This T cell receptor (beta chain) was profiled in a study of tumor-infiltrating lymphocytes in primary liver carcinoma. The tissue used was unsorted bulk material of 20-30 mg. RNA and DNA were co-extracted from it with the AllPrep DNA/RNA mini kit. The template, 500 ng total RNA, yielded TCR beta cDNA made with a constant-region primer. Nested multiplex PCR, run for three rounds with slightly modified ARM-PCR, yielded TCR beta libraries. The opening two PCR rounds, roughly 11 cycles each, paired TRBV1-TRBV30 forward primers with a C-beta reverse primer. In TCRdb, the multiplex PCR reads were re-called with MiXCR into one record per CDR3 protein. The sample contains 150,000 to 200,000 distinct CDR3 sequences, around 81% of which appear only once. In the case of this clonotype: One end of the junction does not line up with germline, which may come from a read error.

Germline V gene sequence: CDR1 WSHSY, CDR2 SAAADI. The CDR3 length is 14 residues. The sequence was collected from a man in his forties with primary liver carcinoma and hepatitis B virus infection. The chain combines TRBV10-2 with TRBJ1-1, with 7 bases matching TRBD1. The sample consisted of tumor tissue from primary liver carcinoma. The CDR3 spells CDSRGQHLDTGAFF. The CDR3 nucleotides read TGCGACAGCAGGGGACAGCATTTGGACACTGGAGCTTTCTTT.